The 11 T cell receptor beta chains below come from one sample, sequenced in a study of T-cell memory formation after mild COVID-19. TCRdb re-derived calls from the 5' RACE reads in MiXCR, one entry per CDR3 protein. The sample yields about 470,000 distinct CDR3 sequences, roughly 23% seen once. The sample taken for sequencing was PBMCs or a T cell subset sorted from them (not recorded which). These receptors were collected from an adult woman who had mild COVID-19 (a few samples of this study predate the infection). Cell type and time point are not known.

This clonotype has just a few counts. V and J are TRBV7-2 and TRBJ2-7, with no clear D. Trimming stripped 4 bases from V and 9 bases from J, with 19 bases between. CDR1 is SGHTA, CDR2 FQGNSA, per germline. The CDR3 is made up of 14 amino acids. CDR3: CASSSSGLIEGQYF. The CDR3 coding sequence is TGTGCCAGCAGCTCCTCCGGGCTAATCGAAGGGCAGTACTTC.

V and J are TRBV12-3 or TRBV12-4 and TRBJ2-5, with 7 nucleotides matching TRBD1. Unmatched junction bases numbered 11, after V lost 5 bases and J lost 5 bases. There are 15 residues in the CDR3. This CDR3 reads CASSPPDRAEETQYF. The CDR3 nucleotides read TGTGCCAGCAGTCCACCCGACAGGGCGGAGGAGACCCAGTACTTC.

This clonotype came up a few times. V and J are TRBV10-3 and TRBJ2-1, with TRBD2 as a possible D gene (6 bases). Per germline, CDR1 ENHRY and CDR2 SYGVKD. The CDR3 consists of 14 residues. Trimming left V 2 bases short and J 6 bases short, with 11 bases between. CDR3 in amino acids: CAISEGGLLNEQFF. CDR3 nucleotide sequence: TGTGCCATCAGTGAGGGAGGACTACTCAATGAGCAGTTCTTC.

The chain is built from TRBV7-3 and TRBJ2-1, with 9 bases identical to TRBD1. The CDR3 consists of 15 residues. V dropped 0 bases and J dropped 7; count of bases not matched to a gene: 4. The germline V gene has CDR1 SGHTA and CDR2 FQGTGA. The chain's CDR3 is CASSLTGTGRNEQFF. As DNA, the CDR3 is TGTGCCAGCAGCTTAACGGGGACAGGGCGGAATGAGCAGTTCTTC. The variable domain in full, completed from reference TRBV7-3 and TRBJ2-1, reads GAGVSQTPSNKVTEKGKYVELRCDPISGHTALYWYRQSLGQGPEFLIYFQGTGAADDSGLPNDRFFAVRPEGSVSTLKIQRTERGDSAVYLCASSLTGTGRNEQFFGPGTRLTVL.

This clonotype was recorded a few times. For the CDR3, the DNA is TGCAGCGTCCGCGGGGAAGGACTAGCGGGGGAGATTCCAGATACGCAGTATTTT. Protein product: CSVRGEGLAGEIPDTQYF. The V call is TRBV29-1, the J call TRBJ2-3; 13 positions match TRBD2. The junction had 16 bases not matched to a gene; V was cut back by 6 bases and J by 4 bases. Germline loops: CDR1 SQVTM, CDR2 ANQGSEA. CDR3 length: 18 amino acids.

V usage is TRBV12-3 or TRBV12-4 and J usage is TRBJ1-5; 9 bases agree with TRBD1. With V trimmed by 4 bases and J by 2 bases, 6 bases remained unmatched. This CDR3 has 16 amino acids. Here the CDR3 DNA reads TGTGCCAGCAGTTCTACAGGGGGCGCAGGCAATCAGCCCCAGCATTTT. Protein: CASSSTGGAGNQPQHF.

The chain joins TRBV4-1 to TRBJ2-7; TRBD2 matches 8 bases. V shed 0 bases, J shed 5 bases, and the junction held 6 bases outside the gene matches. Per the germline V gene, CDR1 is MGHRA and CDR2 is YSYEKL. The CDR3 consists of 15 residues. CDR3 loop: CASSQETGLVHEQYF. The CDR3 coding sequence is TGCGCCAGCAGCCAAGAAACGGGACTAGTCCACGAGCAGTACTTC.

This clonotype has just a few counts. V gene TRBV9 combines with J gene TRBJ2-6; TRBD1 matches at 7 bases. Trimming removed 0 bases from V and 0 bases from J; junction bases left unmatched: 6. The CDR3 contains 18 residues. Looked up from germline, CDR1 is SGDLS and CDR2 is YYNGEE. CDR3 region: CASSVGGQAISGANVLTF. The CDR3 DNA reads as TGTGCCAGCAGCGTAGGCGGACAGGCGATCTCTGGGGCCAACGTCCTGACTTTC.

This clonotype was seen repeatedly, ten times or more. This chain links TRBV29-1 with TRBJ2-1, with D possibly matching TRBD2 (6 bases). CDR1 is SQVTM, CDR2 ANQGSEA, per germline. Trimming took off 6 bases at V and 0 bases at J, with 18 bases between the two ends. CDR3 size: 16 residues. Written as DNA, the CDR3 is TGCAGCGTCCCCTGGATTGGGGGGACCTCCTACAATGAGCAGTTCTTC. As protein: CSVPWIGGTSYNEQFF.

A few counts support this clonotype. This sequence joins TRBV6-1 and TRBJ2-3; TRBD2 matches 12 bases. This CDR3 spans 17 amino acids. V shed 0 bases, J shed 9 bases, and the junction held 10 bases outside the gene matches. Germline assignment: CDR1 MNHNS and CDR2 SASEGT. The CDR3 nucleotides read TGTGCCAGCAGTGAAGCTCGACTAGCGGGGGCCCACGGGACGCAGTATTTT. Its protein product is CASSEARLAGAHGTQYF.

A few counts support this clonotype. V is TRBV4-2 and J is TRBJ1-3; tentatively, D is TRBD1 (5 bases). Germline CDR1 is LGHNA and CDR2 is YNFKEQ. CDR3 length equals 14 residues. V gave up 0 bases and J gave up 9 bases, with 12 bases separating them. CDR3 loop: CASSQEGAAITIYF. CDR3 nucleotide sequence: TGTGCCAGCAGCCAAGAAGGGGCCGCTATCACCATATATTTT.